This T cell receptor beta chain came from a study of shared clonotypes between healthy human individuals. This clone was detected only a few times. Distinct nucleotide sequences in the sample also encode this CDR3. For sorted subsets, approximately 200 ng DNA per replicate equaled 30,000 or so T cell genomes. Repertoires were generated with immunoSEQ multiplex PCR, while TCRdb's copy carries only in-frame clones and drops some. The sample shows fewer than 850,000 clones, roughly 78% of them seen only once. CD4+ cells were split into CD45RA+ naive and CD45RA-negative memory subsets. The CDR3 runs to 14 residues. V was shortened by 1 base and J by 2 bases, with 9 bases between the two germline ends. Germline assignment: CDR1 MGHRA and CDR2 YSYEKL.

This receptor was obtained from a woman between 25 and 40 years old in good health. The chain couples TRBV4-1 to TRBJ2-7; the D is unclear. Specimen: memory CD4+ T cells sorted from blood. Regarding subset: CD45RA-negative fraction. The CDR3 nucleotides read TGCGCCAGCAGCCAAGCGAAACCACCCTACGAGCAGTACTTC. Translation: CASSQAKPPYEQYF.